This TCR beta chain was sequenced during a study of CD8 T cells in ankylosing spondylitis. MiXCR, run by TCRdb on the 5' RACE reads, gives a single entry per CDR3 protein. The repertoire has fewer than 450,000 distinct CDR3 sequences, 17% of them found once; the top ten carry 1%. About this clonotype itself: The antigen remains unidentified.

Points from the study as a whole: In reactive arthritis synovial fluid and blood, some motif variants had been reported before. In ankylosing spondylitis blood, a motif of roughly 8 highly homologous TCR beta variants appeared characteristic. The authors reported significant enrichment of disease-linked clones in matched ankylosing spondylitis synovial fluid.

The trim removed 0 bases at V and 8 bases at J, leaving 7 bases unmatched. In germline, CDR1 is SGDLS, CDR2 YYNGEE. The CDR3 totals 14 residues. The genes are TRBV9 and TRBJ1-1, with 7 bases identical to TRBD1. Sequenced sample: blood, either unsorted or a sorted T cell fraction (not recorded which). This sequence was found in a male donor with ankylosing spondylitis. CDR3 bases: TGTGCCAGCAGCGTAGAGCCCCGACAGGGAGAAGCTTTCTTT. Protein: CASSVEPRQGEAFF. Full variable domain (rest looked up from reference TRBV9 and TRBJ1-1): DSGVTQTPKHLITATGQRVTLRCSPRSGDLSVYWYQQSLDQGLQFLIQYYNGEERAKGNILERFSAQQFPDLHSELNLSSLELGDSALYFCASSVEPRQGEAFFGQGTRLTVV.